This TCR beta chain was sequenced in a study of PD-1 blockade in classical Hodgkin lymphoma. On the study more broadly: Nivolumab was administered to patients intravenously at 3 mg/kg every 2 weeks. Study findings and constraints: It was reported that newly diagnosed patients had less baseline TCR diversity than healthy donors.

Patients all relapsed after autologous stem cell transplantation, and there was variation in brentuximab vedotin exposure. Using immunoSEQ multiplex PCR, the repertoire was profiled, and TCRdb retains in-frame clones only, with some absent. This table has fewer than 100,000 clones, around nine tenths appearing once. As to this clone: Antigen specificity is unknown.

This CDR3 is built from 10 residues. Germline V CDR1 and CDR2: DFQATT, SNEGSKA (reference sequence). Trimming took 6 bases from V and 4 from J, leaving 5 bases between them. Source: peripheral blood mononuclear cells (PBMCs), taken at baseline. The chain recombines TRBV20-1 with TRBJ2-3; no reliable D call. The clonotype was recovered from a human donor with classical Hodgkin lymphoma. CDR3 sequence (DNA): TGCAGTGCCATTTCAGATACGCAGTATTTT. It translates to CSAISDTQYF.